A single sample is the source of the 14 T cell receptor beta chains below, sequenced in a study of T cells in Graves' hyperthyroidism and ophthalmopathy. Amplification of TCR beta CDR3 regions was performed using RNA transcripts as template. HTBI primers were the set used in a first-round RT-PCR of the TCR CDR3. MiXCR was run by TCRdb on the multiplex PCR reads, yielding one entry per CDR3 protein. The data show 500,000 to 750,000 distinct CDR3 sequences, around 14% seen once. Sequencing was performed on blood. The receptors come from a woman under 30 with Graves' ophthalmopathy.

There are many counts of this clonotype. V gene TRBV20-1 combines with J gene TRBJ2-3, with TRBD2 identical over 9 bases. The CDR3 consists of 14 residues. Germline V gives CDR1 DFQATT, CDR2 SNEGSKA (reference sequence). The V gene end was trimmed by 1 base and the J gene end by 4 bases; junction bases not matched to a gene: 3. CDR3 DNA sequence: TGCAGTGCTAGAGTTGGACTAGCGTCAGATACGCAGTATTTT. It encodes CSARVGLASDTQYF.

This clonotype has a single count. V and J are TRBV18 and TRBJ1-5, with 8 bases lining up with TRBD1. Germline CDR1 is KGHSH and CDR2 is LQKENI. The CDR3 contains 15 residues. Unmatched junction bases numbered 8, after V lost 6 bases and J lost 4 bases. CDR3 protein: CASSLGRGRNQPQHF. CDR3 bases: TGTGCCAGCTCCCTGGGCAGGGGGCGAAATCAGCCCCAGCATTTT.

This clonotype was counted at least ten times. V is TRBV28 and J is TRBJ2-7, with 9 bases identical to TRBD2. Trimming cost V 2 bases and J 2 bases; bases outside gene matches: 4. Germline CDR1 is MDHEN and CDR2 is SYDVKM. The CDR3 runs to 15 residues. CDR3 nucleotide sequence: TGTGCCAGCAGTTTACTAGCGGGATTAACCTACGAGCAGTACTTC. The encoded protein is CASSLLAGLTYEQYF.

J is TRBJ2-7 and V is TRBV13; maybe TRBD2 (6 bases). Germline CDR1 is PRHDT and CDR2 is FYEKMQ (reference sequence). The V gene lost 3 bases and the J gene lost 6 bases, with 9 bases spanning the gap. The CDR3 has 12 amino acids. The CDR3 loop reads CASSLRDREQYF. The CDR3 nucleotides are TGTGCCAGCAGCTTGCGGGACCGCGAGCAGTACTTC.

This clonotype showed up many times. The rearrangement joins TRBV7-2 to TRBJ2-3; D call uncertain. The V gene's germline CDR1 is SGHTA and CDR2 FQGNSA. This CDR3 has 15 amino acids. V was shortened by 4 bases and J by 1 base, with 12 bases between the two germline ends. The CDR3 region is CASSSTSLRTDTQYF. The CDR3 nucleotides are TGTGCCAGCAGCTCGACGAGTCTCCGCACAGATACGCAGTATTTT.

This clonotype was seen ten or more times. The CDR3 region is CASSRKDEQFF. CDR3 nucleotide sequence: TGCGCCAGCAGCCGCAAGGATGAGCAGTTCTTC. The chain recombines TRBV5-1 with TRBJ2-1, with unresolved D. The germline V gene encodes CDR1 SGHRS and CDR2 YFSETQ. Deletions cut 4 bases from V and 8 bases from J, with 7 bases between. CDR3 size: 11 residues.

This clonotype has ten or more counts. The chain has TRBV6-1 and TRBJ1-1; D is possibly TRBD1 (5 bases). V was shortened by 5 bases and J by 1 base, with 14 bases between the two germline ends. The CDR3 totals 15 residues. Germline CDR1 and CDR2: MNHNS and SASEGT. The CDR3 bases are TGTGCCAGCAGTTTAACGGGACGATGGAACACTGAAGCTTTCTTT. Protein sequence: CASSLTGRWNTEAFF.

Worth noting for this clonotype: A much larger clonotype is one base distant, so this may be a read error. V usage is TRBV6-1 and J usage is TRBJ2-7, with D perhaps matching TRBD1 (5 bases). The length of the CDR3 is 14 residues. Germline CDR1 and CDR2: MNHNS and SASEGT. The CDR3 spells CASTPVGLGYEQCF. The CDR3 nucleotides read TGTGCCAGCACCCCGGTGGGGCTTGGCTACGAGCAGTGCTTC.

This clonotype was seen a few times. The V and J genes are TRBV4-2 and TRBJ2-7; 9 bases agree with TRBD1. J lost 2 bases, V lost 3 bases, and 2 bases had no gene match. CDR1 LGHNA and CDR2 YNFKEQ come from the germline V gene. The CDR3 has 14 amino acids. CDR3 nucleotides: TGTGCCAGCAGCCAGTGGACAGGGGCCTACGAGCAGTACTTC. It translates to CASSQWTGAYEQYF.

Many counts were recorded for this clonotype. The chain is built from TRBV15 and TRBJ2-7, with D possibly TRBD1 on 6 matching bases. The CDR3 covers 12 residues. V was clipped by 2 bases and J by 5 bases, with 7 bases between them. From germline, CDR1 is LNHNV and CDR2 YYDKDF (reference sequence). The CDR3 sequence is CATSRTGNEQYF. The CDR3 DNA reads as TGTGCCACCAGCAGAACAGGGAACGAGCAGTACTTC.

This clonotype came up many times. The chain joins TRBV4-1 to TRBJ2-5, with a tentative D call TRBD1 (5 bases). This CDR3 spans 15 amino acids. V lost 1 base and J lost 2, with 11 bases in between. Germline V gives CDR1 MGHRA, CDR2 YSYEKL. The CDR3 region has the DNA TGCGCCAGCAGCCAAGTAGAGGCAGGGCAAGAGACCCAGTACTTC. The encoded protein is CASSQVEAGQETQYF.

This clonotype was observed at least ten times. CDR3: CASSQRGGSRNEQFF. As DNA, the CDR3 is TGTGCCAGCAGCCAACGCGGGGGGTCCCGCAATGAGCAGTTCTTC. This chain connects TRBV3-1 to TRBJ2-1; 8 bases match TRBD2. V lost 2 bases, J lost 6 bases, and 6 bases stayed unmatched. Germline loops: CDR1 LGHDT, CDR2 YNNKEL (reference sequence). The CDR3 is 15 residues long.

This clonotype was counted a few times. This rearrangement joins TRBV29-1 to TRBJ2-5; 8 positions match TRBD1. With V trimmed by 3 bases and J by 1 base, 10 bases remained unmatched. CDR1 is SQVTM, CDR2 ANQGSEA, per germline. The CDR3 runs 16 residues. The DNA of the CDR3 is TGCAGCGTTGACCTCCCCAGGGGGCGCGTCCAAGAGACCCAGTACTTC. It encodes CSVDLPRGRVQETQYF. Variable domain in full (rest from reference TRBV29-1 and TRBJ2-5): SAVISQKPSRDICQRGTSLTIQCQVDSQVTMMFWYRQQPGQSLTLIATANQGSEATYESGFVIDKFPISRPNLTFSTLTVSNMSPEDSSIYLCSVDLPRGRVQETQYFGPGTRLLVL.

This clonotype was recorded a few times. J is TRBJ1-5 and V is TRBV20-1; TRBD1 might be the D (6 bases). The CDR3 totals 13 residues. The germline V gene has CDR1 DFQATT and CDR2 SNEGSKA (reference sequence). The V and J ends lost 6 bases and 0 bases respectively, with 9 bases between them. The CDR3 sequence is CSAGDISNQPQHF. CDR3 coding DNA: TGCAGTGCGGGGGACATTAGCAATCAGCCCCAGCATTTT.